This entry lists 16 T cell receptor beta chains sequenced from one sample in a study of shared clonotypes between healthy human individuals. CD45RO-negative cells were positively selected for CCR7, leaving out terminally differentiated effector memory CD45RA+ cells. Here immunoSEQ multiplex PCR was the method, and the copy in TCRdb shows in-frame clones only, minus some. The table has around 2,000,000 clones, roughly 94% seen once. Sample: naive CD8+ T cells sorted from blood. All receptors derive from a man in his late teens or twenties in good health.

The chain couples TRBV7-9 to TRBJ2-5, with 9 bases that match TRBD2. J lost 5 bases, V lost 0 bases, and 7 bases had no gene match. There are 16 residues in the CDR3. Germline V lookup: CDR1 SEHNR, CDR2 FQNEAQ (reference sequence). The CDR3 sequence: CASSLAIAGAGETQYF. CDR3 DNA: TGTGCCAGCAGCTTAGCAATAGCGGGGGCCGGGGAGACCCAGTACTTC.

As regards this clone: The sample contains more than one DNA sequence encoding this CDR3. The rearrangement joins TRBV5-1 to TRBJ2-7; D unresolved. The CDR3 has 14 residues. V was cut by 0 bases and J by 3 bases, with 10 bases left in between. CDR1 and CDR2 (germline): SGHRS, YFSETQ. The CDR3 sequence: CASSLGGIGYEQYF. CDR3 DNA: TGCGCCAGCAGCTTGGGGGGTATTGGCTACGAGCAGTACTTC.

The chain combines TRBV7-9 with TRBJ2-5, with 8 bases aligning to TRBD2. The CDR3 runs 17 residues. V trimming: 3 bases; J trimming: 0 bases; junction bases outside the gene matches: 9. Germline V gives CDR1 SEHNR, CDR2 FQNEAQ (reference sequence). CDR3 coding DNA: TGTGCCAGCAGCTTGGGAGAAGCGGGGGATGACCAAGAGACCCAGTACTTC. This translates into CASSLGEAGDDQETQYF.

V usage is TRBV4-1 and J usage is TRBJ2-7, with 12 bases fitting TRBD2. The CDR3 contains 16 residues. V lost 1 base, J lost 4 bases, and 5 bases stayed unmatched. The V gene's germline CDR1 is MGHRA and CDR2 YSYEKL. The DNA of the CDR3 is TGCGCCAGCAGCCAAGTCCAACTAGCGGGAGGATACGAGCAGTACTTC. Protein: CASSQVQLAGGYEQYF.

The chain couples TRBV4-1 to TRBJ1-6, with TRBD1 as a possible D gene (6 bases). Trimming took off 0 bases at V and 9 bases at J, with 15 bases between the two ends. CDR1 MGHRA and CDR2 YSYEKL come from the germline V gene. The CDR3 is 16 amino acids. The CDR3 DNA is TGCGCCAGCAGCCAAGATCGGGTCACAGGGAGTTCACCCCTCCACTTT. It specifies CASSQDRVTGSSPLHF.

V and J are TRBV5-1 and TRBJ2-7, with D perhaps matching TRBD1 (5 bases). CDR3 length equals 15 residues. With 0 bases removed from V and 4 bases from J, the gap between germline ends came to 14 bases. CDR1 is SGHRS, CDR2 YFSETQ, per germline. CDR3 region: CASSLDSGSSYEQYF. The CDR3 DNA is TGCGCCAGCAGCTTGGATTCAGGGTCGAGTTACGAGCAGTACTTC.

Of note for this clone: A junction end diverges from the germline sequence, so it may reflect a read error. This rearrangement joins TRBV4-1 to TRBJ2-6; no definite D call. CDR1 and CDR2 from the germline V gene are MGHRA and YSYEKL. The CDR3 runs to 15 residues. The CDR3 loop reads CVSSTGRAGANVLTF. For the CDR3, the DNA is TGCGTCAGCAGCACCGGAAGGGCTGGGGCCAACGTCCTGACTTTC.

J is TRBJ2-7 and V is TRBV18; D is uncertain. The germline V and J ends were trimmed by 0 bases and 5 bases, with 17 bases remaining between them. Germline values: CDR1 KGHSH, CDR2 LQKENI. CDR3 size: 16 residues. Here the CDR3 reads CASSPPEGLGVNEQYF. The CDR3 DNA follows: TGTGCCAGCTCACCACCCGAAGGCCTTGGGGTCAACGAGCAGTACTTC.

This clone was counted once. The gene calls are TRBV4-3 and TRBJ1-1; no firm D call. CDR1 LGHNA and CDR2 YSLEER come from the germline V gene. Trimming left V 0 bases short and J 0 bases short, with 8 bases between. CDR3 length: 15 amino acids. Here the CDR3 reads CASSQDSSMNTEAFF. CDR3 coding DNA: TGCGCCAGCAGCCAAGATAGCAGCATGAACACTGAAGCTTTCTTT.

This clone came up once. This rearrangement joins TRBV9 to TRBJ2-7, with 9 bases aligning to TRBD2. Per the germline V gene, CDR1 is SGDLS and CDR2 is YYNGEE. V gave up 3 bases and J gave up 5 bases; unmatched junction bases: 6. This CDR3 spans 14 amino acids. The CDR3: CASSESGLAHEQYF. The CDR3 DNA reads as TGTGCCAGCAGCGAGTCGGGACTAGCCCACGAGCAGTACTTC.

V usage is TRBV9 and J usage is TRBJ2-1; 9 bases match TRBD2. V shed 2 bases, J shed 8 bases, and the junction held 5 bases outside the gene matches. Germline V lookup: CDR1 SGDLS, CDR2 YYNGEE. CDR3 length equals 14 residues. In nucleotides, the CDR3 is TGTGCCAGCAGCGTCATAGCGGGAGCCCATGAGCAGTTCTTC. Encoded protein: CASSVIAGAHEQFF.

This chain uses TRBV7-9 with TRBJ1-1; D gene uncertain. Germline V gene sequence: CDR1 SEHNR, CDR2 FQNEAQ (reference sequence). The CDR3 length is 13 residues. Trimming cost V 3 bases and J 0 bases, with 5 bases left between them. Written as DNA, the CDR3 is TGTGCCAGCAGCTTTATAATGAACACTGAAGCTTTCTTT. It codes for CASSFIMNTEAFF.

The chain combines TRBV9 with TRBJ1-2, with TRBD1 matching over 7 bases. Per the germline V gene, CDR1 is SGDLS and CDR2 is YYNGEE. The CDR3 contains 15 residues. V dropped 3 bases and J dropped 5; count of bases not matched to a gene: 10. Here the CDR3 DNA reads TGTGCCAGCAGCGCTACCCGACAGGGAGGTTATGGCTACACCTTC. Translation gives CASSATRQGGYGYTF.

The chain links TRBV7-6 to TRBJ2-1; no firm D call. The V gene's germline CDR1 is SGHVS and CDR2 FNYEAQ. The CDR3 is 12 amino acids. The V end was cut by 4 bases, the J end by 7 bases, with 8 bases between. The CDR3 region has the DNA TGTGCCAGCAGCTCCCCTTGGAATGAGCAGTTCTTC. Translating gives CASSSPWNEQFF.

The chain carries TRBV9 and TRBJ2-5, with TRBD1 as a possible D gene (6 bases). The CDR3 runs 15 residues. Deletions cut 3 bases from V and 1 base from J, with 13 bases between. The germline gives CDR1 SGDLS, CDR2 YYNGEE. The CDR3 region has the DNA TGTGCCAGCAGCGAACAGGGTGGGATCCAAGAGACCCAGTACTTC. Protein: CASSEQGGIQETQYF.

For this clone: The junction does not match germline at one end; this may be a read error. This same CDR3 is encoded by further DNA sequences in the sample. V and J are TRBV4-1 and TRBJ2-2, with 10 positions matching TRBD2. The CDR3 is 16 amino acids. Germline CDR1 and CDR2: MGHRA and YSYEKL. The CDR3 DNA reads as TGCGCCAGCAGCTCAAGACTAGCGGGCGACACTGGGGAGCTGTTTTTT. This codes for CASSSRLAGDTGELFF.